This T cell receptor (beta chain) came from a study of beta chain features in type 1 diabetes. Study-level points and caveats: Type 1 diabetes patients showed a moderate but significant shortening of TCRB CDR3s in all four CD4+ subsets.

The CDR3 consists of 13 residues. CDR1 is MDHEN and CDR2 is SYDVKM in the germline V gene. V was trimmed by 6 bases and J by 5 bases, leaving 13 bases between them. Expressed TCRB transcripts were sequenced, since all the RNA that had been isolated was reverse transcribed. Generated by immunoSEQ multiplex PCR, the TCRdb table keeps only in-frame clones and is missing some. The sample lists about 260,000 clones; roughly 20% were seen once. This clone was detected a few times. Its cognate antigen is unknown. This sequence was found in a woman aged 40 to 50 with type 1 diabetes. Sequenced sample: naive CD4+ T cells from blood. The chain recombines TRBV28 with TRBJ2-5; D may be TRBD1 (5 bases). This CDR3 is CASSPDRKETQYF. For the CDR3, the DNA is TGTGCCAGCAGCCCTGACAGAAAGGAGACCCAGTACTTC.